These 3 T cell receptor beta chains came from one sample sequenced in a study of T cell changes during pregnancy in multiple sclerosis. Here immunoSEQ multiplex PCR was the method, and the copy in TCRdb shows in-frame clones only, minus some. The table has about 93,000 clones, 92% seen once; the top ten hold approximately 2.2%. Sequencing used peripheral blood, obtained after pregnancy. The receptors stem from a female donor with multiple sclerosis, enrolled in a pregnancy study.

The chain couples TRBV5-1 to TRBJ2-1; the D is unclear. The germline V and J ends were trimmed by 5 bases and 9 bases, with 27 bases remaining between them. Germline V CDR1 and CDR2: SGHRS, YFSETQ. This CDR3 has 17 residues. The CDR3 coding sequence is TGCGCCAGCAGGGCAGGAACCTACAATGAGCATTATAGTGAGCAGTTCTTC. Protein: CASRAGTYNEHYSEQFF. The variable domain in full, completed from reference TRBV5-1 and TRBJ2-1, reads KAGVTQTPRYLIKTRGQQVTLSCSPISGHRSVSWYQQTPGQGLQFLFEYFSETQRNKGNFPGRFSGRQFSNSRSEMNVSTLELGDSALYLCASRAGTYNEHYSEQFFGPGTRLTVL.

The rearrangement links TRBV5-1 to TRBJ2-7; TRBD1 matches at 7 bases. This CDR3 is built from 18 residues. The V and J ends lost 2 bases and 0 bases, in that order; junction bases with no gene match: 14. Germline V CDR1 and CDR2: SGHRS, YFSETQ. The DNA for the CDR3 is TGCGCCAGCAGCTTACCTGGACAGGAAGGCGGTTCCTCCTACGAGCAGTACTTC. Protein: CASSLPGQEGGSSYEQYF.

The rearrangement links TRBV21-1 to TRBJ2-5; the table's D gene call, TRBD2, was not cross checked with the DNA. TRBV21-1 counts as a pseudogene. This CDR3 comprises 14 residues. The CDR3 DNA is TGTGCCAGCAGCAAAAAGGGGAGGGAAGAGACCCAGTACTTC. It specifies CASSKKGREETQYF.